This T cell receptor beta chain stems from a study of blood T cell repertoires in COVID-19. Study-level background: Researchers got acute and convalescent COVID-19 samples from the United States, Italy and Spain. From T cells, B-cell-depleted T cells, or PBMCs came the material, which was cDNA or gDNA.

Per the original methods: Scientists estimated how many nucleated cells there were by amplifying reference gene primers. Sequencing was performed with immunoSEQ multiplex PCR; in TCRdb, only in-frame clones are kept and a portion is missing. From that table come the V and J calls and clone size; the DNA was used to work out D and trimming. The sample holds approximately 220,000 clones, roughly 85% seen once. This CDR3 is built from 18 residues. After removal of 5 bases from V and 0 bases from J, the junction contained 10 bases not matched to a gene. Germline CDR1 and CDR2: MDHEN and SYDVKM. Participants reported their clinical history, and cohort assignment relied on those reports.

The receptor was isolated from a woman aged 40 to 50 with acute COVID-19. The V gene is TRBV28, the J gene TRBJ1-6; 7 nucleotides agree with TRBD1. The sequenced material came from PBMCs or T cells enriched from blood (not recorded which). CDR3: CASSHQGGWSSYNSPLHF. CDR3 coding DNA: TGTGCCAGCAGTCACCAAGGGGGCTGGAGCTCCTATAATTCACCCCTCCACTTT. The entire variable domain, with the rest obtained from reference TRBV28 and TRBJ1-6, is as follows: DVKVTQSSRYLVKRTGEKVFLECVQDMDHENMFWYRQDPGLGLRLIYFSYDVKMKEKGDIPEGYSVSREKKERFSLILESASTNQTSMYLCASSHQGGWSSYNSPLHFGNGTRLTVT.